One TCR beta chain is described in this entry. The antigen remains undetermined. Only in-frame clones appear in the TCRdb table, and some are missing; sequencing was by immunoSEQ multiplex PCR. The sample lists some 120,000 clones, about 87% seen once, with 4.4% in the top ten. The data belong to a study of T cell responses to AZD1222 COVID-19 vaccine. About the research overall: Combined were second doses at about 4 or about 12 weeks.

Study results and caveats: Clonal diversity was possibly underestimated, and the donors were mostly white British, with more females. Spike-specific TCR repertoires showed rising breadth and depth after two AZD1222 doses. As reported, nearly half of all spike-specific TCRs target variant regions that are unmutated.

The CDR3 is 14 residues long. In germline, CDR1 is GTSNPN, CDR2 SVGIG (reference sequence). V lost 1 base, J lost 3 bases, and 12 bases lay in between. The rearrangement joins TRBV30 to TRBJ1-1, with D possibly TRBD1 on 5 matching bases. The clonotype comes from an adult in good health. Here the sequenced sample was peripheral blood, taken on day 0 of AZD1222 vaccination. The CDR3 sequence: CAWSAQAGHTEAFF. The CDR3 DNA reads TGTGCCTGGAGTGCCCAAGCAGGGCACACTGAAGCTTTCTTT.